The clone carrying this T cell receptor beta chain has a handful of counts. The antigen is not known. After removal of 6 bases from V and 6 bases from J, the junction contained 8 bases not matched to a gene. CDR3 length equals 15 residues. This entry comes from a study of T cell repertoires in cytomegalovirus infection. Study-wide background: CMV infection and matching HLA type were both indicated by public TCR beta signatures.

TCRdb ran MiXCR on the reads and lists one entry per CDR3 protein. Of hundreds of thousands of distinct CDR3 sequences in the sample, roughly 30% are singletons; the top ten hold 12% to 15%. Study-level results: CMV-specific HLA-C-restricted TCR beta clonotypes dominated the ex vivo response.

Source material: PBMCs. This TCR was sampled from a human donor in good health (CMV status not recorded). Some clones in this sample may be carry-over from other donors' samples. The V and J genes are TRBV12-3 or TRBV12-4 and TRBJ2-3, with 11 bases identical to TRBD1. CDR3 nucleotides: TGTGCCAGCAGAGAGGGACAGGGGGGCCTGGATACGCAGTATTTT. Protein sequence: CASREGQGGLDTQYF.